This entry is about one T cell receptor beta chain. Antigen: not known. Germline-derived CDR1 and CDR2 are GTSNPN and SVGIG (reference sequence). This CDR3 contains 11 residues. Trimming removed 0 bases from V and 12 bases from J, with 11 bases in between. The authors extracted RNA and reverse transcribed it into cDNA as the sequencing template. TCRdb's copy holds only in-frame clones and misses some; the assay was immunoSEQ multiplex PCR. In the table there are about 180,000 clones, 50% to 75% of which are singletons. This entry is derived from a study of CD8+ T cells in alopecia areata. Study outcomes and limitations: Clonality in lesional scalp, especially alopecia totalis/universalis, exceeded that of normal scalp.

This sample comprised CD4+ T cells sorted from blood, obtained at week 0. The sequence was collected from a human donor with alopecia areata. This sequence joins TRBV30 and TRBJ1-1; D is undetermined. Written as DNA, the CDR3 is TGTGCCTGGAGTGTACCACCGGGGACTTTCTTT. Its translation: CAWSVPPGTFF.